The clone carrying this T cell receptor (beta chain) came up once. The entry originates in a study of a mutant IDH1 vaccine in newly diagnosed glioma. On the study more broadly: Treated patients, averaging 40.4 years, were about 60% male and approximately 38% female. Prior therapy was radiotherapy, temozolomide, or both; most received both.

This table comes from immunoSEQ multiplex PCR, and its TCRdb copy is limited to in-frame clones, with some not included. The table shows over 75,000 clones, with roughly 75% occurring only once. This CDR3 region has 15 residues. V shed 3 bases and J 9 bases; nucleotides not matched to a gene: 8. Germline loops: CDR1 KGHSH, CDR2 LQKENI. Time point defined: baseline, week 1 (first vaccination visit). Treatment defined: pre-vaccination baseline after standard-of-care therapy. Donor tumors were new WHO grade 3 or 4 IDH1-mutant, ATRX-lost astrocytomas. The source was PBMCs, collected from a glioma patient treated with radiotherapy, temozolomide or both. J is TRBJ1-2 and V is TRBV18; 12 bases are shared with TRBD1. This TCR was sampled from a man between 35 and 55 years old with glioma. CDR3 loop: CASSPTGTGGKSYTF. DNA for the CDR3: TGTGCCAGCTCACCCACCGGGACAGGGGGCAAGAGCTACACCTTC.